These T cell receptor beta chains were read from a single sample in a study of T-cell reconstitution after alpha-beta-depleted transplantation in children. One entry per CDR3 protein results from TCRdb running MiXCR on the PCR reads. The profile covers fewer than 550,000 distinct CDR3 sequences, with over 10% appearing a single time and around 13% taken by the ten largest. Sequenced material: PBMCs, mostly from graft donor cells, taken 180 days after TCRalphabeta/CD19-depleted stem cell transplant. The receptors come from a female patient between 2 and 10 years old who had a stem cell transplant for aplastic anemia, so the T cells may come from the graft donor. Each CDR3 is given with its conserved first and last residue. Each record gives: clone size, D gene, J gene, V gene, CDR3 protein, CDR3 DNA. D genes are given only for firm matches. Clone size is shown for a subset of rows, as once, few, many or a class of expanded clone.

>many|-|TRBJ2-6|TRBV12-3/TRBV12-4
CASSQILLSSGANVLTF
TGTGCCAGCAGTCAGATACTACTGAGCTCTGGGGCCAACGTCCTGACTTTC
>-|-|TRBJ1-1|TRBV28
CASSLHETRQELEAFF
TGTGCCAGCAGTTTACACGAAACCCGACAGGAACTTGAAGCTTTCTTT
>-|-|TRBJ2-1|TRBV6-2/TRBV6-3
CATTELSYNEQFF
TGTGCCACCACGGAATTATCCTACAATGAGCAGTTCTTC
>once|-|TRBJ2-3|TRBV9
CPSSSRTGMRGTDTQYF
TGTCCCAGCAGCTCCCGAACAGGGATGAGGGGCACAGATACGCAGTATTTT
>-|-|TRBJ2-3|TRBV29-1
CSVEPYRGRADTQYF
TGCAGCGTTGAACCCTACAGAGGTAGGGCAGATACGCAGTATTTT
>-|-|TRBJ2-1|TRBV24-1
CATSEGGEQFF
TGTGCCACCAGTGAAGGGGGTGAGCAGTTCTTC
>few|TRBD2|TRBJ2-3|TRBV5-1
CASSHKLAGETDTQYF
TGCGCCAGCAGCCACAAACTAGCGGGAGAAACAGATACGCAGTATTTT
>few|-|TRBJ2-3|TRBV5-5
CASSLPPCRVEGKQYF
TGTGCCAGCAGCTTACCCCCCTGCCGAGTTGAGGGTAAGCAGTATTTT
>few|TRBD1|TRBJ2-5|TRBV7-2
CASSPRPDRGETQYF
TGTGCCAGCAGCCCCCGCCCGGACAGGGGGGAGACCCAGTACTTC
>few|-|TRBJ2-5|TRBV12-3/TRBV12-4
CASSPRIGTQYF
TGTGCCAGCAGTCCCCGAATTGGGACCCAGTACTTC
>few|-|TRBJ2-4|TRBV20-1
CSARTHSHPTVAKNIQYF
TGCAGTGCTAGAACCCATTCGCACCCGACTGTAGCCAAAAACATTCAGTACTTC
>many|-|TRBJ2-7|TRBV28
CASSVYRGGSYEQYF
TGTGCCAGCAGCGTCTACAGGGGAGGCTCCTACGAGCAGTACTTC
>few|-|TRBJ2-5|TRBV25-1
CASSGGEGIQTQYF
TGTGCCAGCAGCGGGGGAGAGGGGATACAGACCCAGTACTTC
>-|TRBD1|TRBJ2-7|TRBV28
CASSHRTGNEQYF
TGTGCCAGCAGTCACCGGACAGGCAACGAGCAGTACTTC